This T cell receptor (beta chain) was identified during a study of vaccination effects on CD4 cells after COVID-19. Study summary: Participants were vaccinated with two doses of either the BNT162b2 or mRNA-1273 vaccine.

On this clone itself: Its target is unknown.

General study points: Clones that were induced by infection or by vaccine showed marked contraction late after vaccination.

Ahead of sequencing, the ViraFEST assay grew antigen-specific CD4+ T cells using viral peptide pools. Following an approximately ten-day culture, CD4+ T cells were purified. Nucleocapsid antibodies were negative in the vaccine recipients, who had never had SARS-CoV-2 infection. Profiling relied on immunoSEQ multiplex PCR, and the TCRdb table lists in-frame clones only, not all of them. The sample consists of roughly 25,000 clones, about 71% of them appearing once. The V end lost 3 bases, the J end lost 0 bases, and 13 bases lay between the germline ends. This CDR3 comprises 16 residues. Germline CDR1 reads SGDLS; CDR2 reads YYNGEE.

The chain combines TRBV9 with TRBJ1-5; perhaps TRBD1 as D (6 bases). The sequence derives from a human donor who received a COVID-19 vaccine. Here the sequenced sample was CD4+ T cells from PBMCs cultured with HCoV-OC43 spike peptides, taken before COVID-19 vaccination. Subset described: HCoV-OC43 spike overlapping peptide pool stimulation. CDR3 sequence (DNA): TGTGCCAGCAGCGCCGAGGACAGCTATAGCAATCAGCCCCAGCATTTT. Protein: CASSAEDSYSNQPQHF. Variable domain in full (rest from reference TRBV9 and TRBJ1-5): DSGVTQTPKHLITATGQRVTLRCSPRSGDLSVYWYQQSLDQGLQFLIQYYNGEERAKGNILERFSAQQFPDLHSELNLSSLELGDSALYFCASSAEDSYSNQPQHFGDGTRLSIL.